This TCR beta chain came from a study of blood T cell repertoires in COVID-19. Study details: Donors in the United States, Italy and Spain gave samples during acute or convalescent COVID-19. PBMCs, B-cell-depleted T cells, or T cells provided the cDNA or gDNA that made up the material.

Germline V gene data show CDR1 as KGHSH and CDR2 as LQKENI. The V and J ends lost 2 bases and 4 bases respectively, with 12 bases between them. The CDR3 length is 16 residues. Original data processing: It was from reference gene primer amplification that nucleated cell counts were estimated. Libraries were prepared by immunoSEQ multiplex PCR; TCRdb keeps only in-frame clonotypes and omits some of them. V, J and clone size are taken as reported in that table, and D and trimming were inferred from the DNA itself. This table holds 200,000 to 300,000 clones, about 86% found once. V is TRBV18 and J is TRBJ1-6; D is possibly TRBD1 (6 bases). The receptor comes from a man aged 25-40 years with active or convalescent COVID-19. Material: peripheral blood. CDR3 residues: CASSPAQTGYNSPLHF. The CDR3 DNA is TGTGCCAGCTCACCAGCCCAGACAGGTTATAATTCACCCCTCCACTTT.